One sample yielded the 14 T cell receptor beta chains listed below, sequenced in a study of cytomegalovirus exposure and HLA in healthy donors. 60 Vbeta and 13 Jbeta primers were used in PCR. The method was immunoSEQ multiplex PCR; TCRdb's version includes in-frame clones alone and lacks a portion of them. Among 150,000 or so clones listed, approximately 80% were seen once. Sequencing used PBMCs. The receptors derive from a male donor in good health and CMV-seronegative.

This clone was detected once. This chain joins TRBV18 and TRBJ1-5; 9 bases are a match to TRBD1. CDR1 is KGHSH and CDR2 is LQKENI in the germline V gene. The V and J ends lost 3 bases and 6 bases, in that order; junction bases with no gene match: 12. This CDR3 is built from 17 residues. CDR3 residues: CASSPVPGQGRAQPQHF. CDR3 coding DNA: TGTGCCAGCTCACCCGTCCCGGGACAGGGAAGAGCTCAGCCCCAGCATTTT. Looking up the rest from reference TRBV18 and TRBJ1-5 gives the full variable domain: NAGVMQNPRHLVRRRGQEARLRCSPMKGHSHVYWYRQLPEEGLKFMVYLQKENIIDESGMPKERFSAEFPKEGPSILRIQQVVRGDSAAYFCASSPVPGQGRAQPQHFGDGTRLSIL.

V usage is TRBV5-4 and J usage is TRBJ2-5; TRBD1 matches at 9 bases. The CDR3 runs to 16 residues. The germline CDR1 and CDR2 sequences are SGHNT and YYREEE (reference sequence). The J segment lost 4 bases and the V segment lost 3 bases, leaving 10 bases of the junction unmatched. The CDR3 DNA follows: TGTGCCAGCAGCTCCCCATCGACAGGGGGAGGAGAGACCCAGTACTTC. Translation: CASSSPSTGGGETQYF.

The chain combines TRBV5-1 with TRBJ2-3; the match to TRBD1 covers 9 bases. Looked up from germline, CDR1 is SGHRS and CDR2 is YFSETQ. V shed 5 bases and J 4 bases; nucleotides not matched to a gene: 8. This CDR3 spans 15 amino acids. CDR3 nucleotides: TGCGCCAGCAGATCGACAGGGGGAGGGGCAGATACGCAGTATTTT. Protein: CASRSTGGGADTQYF.

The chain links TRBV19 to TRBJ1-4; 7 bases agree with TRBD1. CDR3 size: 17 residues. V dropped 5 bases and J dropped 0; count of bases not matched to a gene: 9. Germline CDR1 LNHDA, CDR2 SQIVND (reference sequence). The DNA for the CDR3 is TGTGCCAGTAGTCCCCGGACAGGCGTCCCAACTAATGAAAAACTGTTTTTT. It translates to CASSPRTGVPTNEKLFF. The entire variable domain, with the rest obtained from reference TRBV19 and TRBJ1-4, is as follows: DGGITQSPKYLFRKEGQNVTLSCEQNLNHDAMYWYRQDPGQGLRLIYYSQIVNDFQKGDIAEGYSVSREKKESFPLTVTSAQKNPTAFYLCASSPRTGVPTNEKLFFGSGTQLSVL.

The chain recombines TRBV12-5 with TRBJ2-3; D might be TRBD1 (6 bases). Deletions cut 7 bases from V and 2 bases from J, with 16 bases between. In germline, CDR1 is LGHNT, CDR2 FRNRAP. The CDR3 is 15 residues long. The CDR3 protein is CASVPQGLNTDTQYF. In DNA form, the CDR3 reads TGTGCTAGTGTTCCGCAGGGGCTGAACACAGATACGCAGTATTTT.

CDR3 sequence reads: CASSRTGQESNQPQHF. CDR3 nucleotides: TGTGCCAGCTCACGAACTGGACAGGAAAGCAATCAGCCCCAGCATTTT. The genes are TRBV18 and TRBJ1-5; TRBD1 matches at 7 bases. Germline values: CDR1 KGHSH, CDR2 LQKENI. The CDR3 contains 16 residues. Trimming cost V 4 bases and J 1 base; bases outside gene matches: 7.

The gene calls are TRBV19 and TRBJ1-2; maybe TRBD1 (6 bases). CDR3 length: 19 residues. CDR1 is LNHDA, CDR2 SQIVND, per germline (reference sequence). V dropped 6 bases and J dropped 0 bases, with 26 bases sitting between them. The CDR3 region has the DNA TGTGCCAGTAGCCTCGGACAGCCCCGCTTGATCGTCTCTAACTATGGCTACACCTTC. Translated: CASSLGQPRLIVSNYGYTF.

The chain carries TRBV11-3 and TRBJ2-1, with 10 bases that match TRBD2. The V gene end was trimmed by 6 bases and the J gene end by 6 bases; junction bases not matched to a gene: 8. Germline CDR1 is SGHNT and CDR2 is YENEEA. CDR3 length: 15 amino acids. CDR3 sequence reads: CASSHSGGRSNEQFF. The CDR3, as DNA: TGTGCCAGCAGTCATAGCGGGGGGCGGAGCAATGAGCAGTTCTTC.

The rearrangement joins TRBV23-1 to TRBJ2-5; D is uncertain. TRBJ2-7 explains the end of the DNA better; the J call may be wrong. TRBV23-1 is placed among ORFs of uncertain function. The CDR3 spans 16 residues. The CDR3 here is CASSQSDQRSSYEQYF. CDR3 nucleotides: TGCGCCAGCAGTCAATCGGATCAGAGGAGCTCCTACGAGCAGTACTTC.

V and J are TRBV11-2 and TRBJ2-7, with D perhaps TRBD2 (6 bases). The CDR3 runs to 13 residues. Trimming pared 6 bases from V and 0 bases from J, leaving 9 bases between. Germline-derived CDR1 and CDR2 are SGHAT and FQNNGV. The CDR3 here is CASRRGSSYEQYF. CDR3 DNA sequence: TGTGCCAGCAGGCGGGGTTCCTCCTACGAGCAGTACTTC.

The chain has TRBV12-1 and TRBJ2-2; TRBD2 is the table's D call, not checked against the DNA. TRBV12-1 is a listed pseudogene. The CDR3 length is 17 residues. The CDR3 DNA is TGTGCCAGCAGCTTGGGGCGGGACCCACCGAACACCGGGGAGCTGTTTTTT. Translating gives CASSLGRDPPNTGELFF.

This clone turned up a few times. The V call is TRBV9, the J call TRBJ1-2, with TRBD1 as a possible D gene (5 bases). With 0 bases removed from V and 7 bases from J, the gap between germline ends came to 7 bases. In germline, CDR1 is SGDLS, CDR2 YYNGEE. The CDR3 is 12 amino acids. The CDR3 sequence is CASSVGQIGYTF. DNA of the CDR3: TGTGCCAGCAGCGTAGGACAGATTGGCTACACCTTC.

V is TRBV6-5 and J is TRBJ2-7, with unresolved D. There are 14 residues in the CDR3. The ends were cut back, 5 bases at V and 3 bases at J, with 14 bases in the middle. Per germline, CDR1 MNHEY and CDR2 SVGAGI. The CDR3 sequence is CASSTQRSVYEQYF. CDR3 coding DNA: TGTGCCAGCAGTACGCAACGGTCTGTCTACGAGCAGTACTTC.

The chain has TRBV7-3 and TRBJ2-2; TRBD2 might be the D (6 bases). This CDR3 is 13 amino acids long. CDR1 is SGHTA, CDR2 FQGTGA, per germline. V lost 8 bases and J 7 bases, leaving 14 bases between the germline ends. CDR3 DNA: TGTGCCAGCGGCGGGACGTTTGGCGGGGAGCTGTTTTTT. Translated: CASGGTFGGELFF.